This T cell receptor (beta chain) was recovered during a study of blood T cell repertoires in COVID-19. In the study overall: The study drew acute and convalescent COVID-19 samples from the United States, Italy and Spain.

This clone was observed once. Data came from immunoSEQ multiplex PCR; TCRdb stores just in-frame clones and leaves some out. The sample consists of approximately 100,000 clones, around 89% of them appearing once. The length of the CDR3 is 17 residues. The germline CDR1 and CDR2 sequences are DFQATT and SNEGSKA (reference sequence). Trimming at V came to 3 bases and at J to 3 bases, leaving 12 bases not matched to a gene. The sequencing input was peripheral blood. V is TRBV20-1 and J is TRBJ2-7; 12 bases agree with TRBD2. This receptor was identified in a woman aged 60 to 75 with acute or convalescent COVID-19. CDR3 in DNA: TGCAGTGCTAGTGGCCCTAGCGGGAGGGCCGCTGGCTACGAGCAGTACTTC. This codes for CSASGPSGRAAGYEQYF.